This T cell receptor beta chain was identified during a study of blood T cell repertoires in COVID-19. Study overall: The study drew acute and convalescent COVID-19 samples from the United States, Italy and Spain. PBMCs, B-cell-depleted T cells, or T cells were the source of the cDNA or gDNA that made up the material.

This CDR3 has 15 amino acids. CDR1 and CDR2 (germline): LGHDT, YNNKEL (reference sequence). V shed 1 base and J shed 2 bases, with 12 bases lying between them. Method: immunoSEQ multiplex PCR; TCRdb's copy keeps in-frame clones and lacks some. In the table there are around 320,000 clones, 89% of which are singletons. The chain employs TRBV3-1 (or the pseudogene TRBV3-2) and TRBJ2-7, with unresolved D. This receptor was obtained from a woman aged 30 to 39 with COVID-19, enrolled during active disease. Sample: peripheral blood. For the CDR3, the DNA is TGTGCCAGCAGCCAAGGGGCCTCTTCCGCCTACGAGCAGTACTTC. Translated, it gives CASSQGASSAYEQYF.